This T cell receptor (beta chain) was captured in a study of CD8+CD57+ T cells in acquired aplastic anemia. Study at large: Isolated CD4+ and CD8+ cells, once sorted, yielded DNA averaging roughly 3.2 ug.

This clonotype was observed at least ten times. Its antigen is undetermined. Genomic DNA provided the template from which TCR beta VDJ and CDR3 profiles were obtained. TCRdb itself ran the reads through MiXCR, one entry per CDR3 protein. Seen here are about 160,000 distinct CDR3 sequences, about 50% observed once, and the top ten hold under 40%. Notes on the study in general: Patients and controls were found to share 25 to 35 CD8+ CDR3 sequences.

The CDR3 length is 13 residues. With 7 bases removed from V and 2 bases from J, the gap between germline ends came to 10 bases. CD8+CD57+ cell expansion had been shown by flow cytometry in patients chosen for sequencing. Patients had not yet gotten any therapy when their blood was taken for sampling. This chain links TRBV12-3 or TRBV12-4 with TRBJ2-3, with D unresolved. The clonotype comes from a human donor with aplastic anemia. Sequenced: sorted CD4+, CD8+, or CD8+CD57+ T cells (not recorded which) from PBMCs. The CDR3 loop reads CASMGISTDTQYF. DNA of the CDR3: TGTGCCAGCATGGGGATTTCCACAGATACGCAGTATTTT.